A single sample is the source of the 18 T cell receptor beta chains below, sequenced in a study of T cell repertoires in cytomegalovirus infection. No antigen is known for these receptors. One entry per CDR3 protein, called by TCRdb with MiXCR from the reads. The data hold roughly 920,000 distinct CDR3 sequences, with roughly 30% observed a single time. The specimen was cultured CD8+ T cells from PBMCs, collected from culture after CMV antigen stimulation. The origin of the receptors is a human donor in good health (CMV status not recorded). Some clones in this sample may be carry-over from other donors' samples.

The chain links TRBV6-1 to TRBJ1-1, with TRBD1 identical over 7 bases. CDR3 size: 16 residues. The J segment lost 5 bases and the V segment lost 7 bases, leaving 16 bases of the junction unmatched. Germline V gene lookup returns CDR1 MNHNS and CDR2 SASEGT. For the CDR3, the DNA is TGTGCCAGCATCATCTATCGGACAGGACGGAGGACTGAAGCTTTCTTT. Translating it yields CASIIYRTGRRTEAFF.

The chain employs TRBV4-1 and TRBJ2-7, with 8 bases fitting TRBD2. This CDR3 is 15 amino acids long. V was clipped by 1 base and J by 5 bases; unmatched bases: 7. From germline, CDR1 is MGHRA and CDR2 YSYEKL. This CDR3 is CASSQGRGAVDEQYF. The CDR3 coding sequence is TGCGCCAGCAGCCAAGGGCGGGGGGCAGTCGACGAGCAGTACTTC.

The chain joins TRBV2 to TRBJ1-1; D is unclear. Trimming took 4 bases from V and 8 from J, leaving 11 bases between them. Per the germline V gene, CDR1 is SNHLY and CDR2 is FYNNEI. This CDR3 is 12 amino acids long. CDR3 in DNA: TGTGCCAGCAGTGGTTTACCCATCGAAGCTTTCTTT. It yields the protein CASSGLPIEAFF.

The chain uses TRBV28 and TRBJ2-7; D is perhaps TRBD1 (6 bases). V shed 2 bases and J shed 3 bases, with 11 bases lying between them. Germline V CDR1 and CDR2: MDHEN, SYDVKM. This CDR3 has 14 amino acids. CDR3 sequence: CASSLRQGIYEQYV. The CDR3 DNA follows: TGTGCCAGCAGTTTAAGGCAGGGGATCTACGAGCAGTACGTC.

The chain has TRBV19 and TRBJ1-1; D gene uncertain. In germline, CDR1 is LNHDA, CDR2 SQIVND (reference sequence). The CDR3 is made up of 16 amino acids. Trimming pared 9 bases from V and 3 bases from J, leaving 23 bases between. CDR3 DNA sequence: TGTGCCAGCCGCCTCGGGCAGTTTGTTGAGTACACTGAAGCTTTCTTT. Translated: CASRLGQFVEYTEAFF. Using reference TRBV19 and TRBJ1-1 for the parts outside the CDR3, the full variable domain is DGGITQSPKYLFRKEGQNVTLSCEQNLNHDAMYWYRQDPGQGLRLIYYSQIVNDFQKGDIAEGYSVSREKKESFPLTVTSAQKNPTAFYLCASRLGQFVEYTEAFFGQGTRLTVV.

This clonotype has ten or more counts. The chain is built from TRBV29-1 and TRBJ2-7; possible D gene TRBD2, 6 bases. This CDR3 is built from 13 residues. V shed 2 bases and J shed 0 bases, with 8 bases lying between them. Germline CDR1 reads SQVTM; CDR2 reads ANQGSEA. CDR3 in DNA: TGCAGCGTTGAAACGGGGGACTCCTACGAGCAGTACTTC. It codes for CSVETGDSYEQYF.

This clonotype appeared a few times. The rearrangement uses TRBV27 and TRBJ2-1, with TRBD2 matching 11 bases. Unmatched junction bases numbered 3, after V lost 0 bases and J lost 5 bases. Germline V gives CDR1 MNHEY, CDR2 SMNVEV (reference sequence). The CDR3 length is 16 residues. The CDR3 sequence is CASSLSSGGANNEQFF. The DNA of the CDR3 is TGTGCCAGCAGTTTATCTAGCGGGGGGGCAAACAATGAGCAGTTCTTC.

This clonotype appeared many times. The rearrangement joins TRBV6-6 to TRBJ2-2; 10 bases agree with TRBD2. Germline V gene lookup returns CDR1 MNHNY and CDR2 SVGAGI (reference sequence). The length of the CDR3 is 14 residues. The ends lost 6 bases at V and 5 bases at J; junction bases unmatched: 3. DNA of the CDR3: TGTGCCAGCAGCCAGACTAGCGGGACCGGGGAGCTGTTTTTT. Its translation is CASSQTSGTGELFF.

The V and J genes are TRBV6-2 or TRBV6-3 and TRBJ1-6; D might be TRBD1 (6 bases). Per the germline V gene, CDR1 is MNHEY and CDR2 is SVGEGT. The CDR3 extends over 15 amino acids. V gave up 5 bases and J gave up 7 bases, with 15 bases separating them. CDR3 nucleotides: TGTGCCAGCAGTCATCTCGAGGGGGGAAATTCACCCCTCCACTTT. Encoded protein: CASSHLEGGNSPLHF.

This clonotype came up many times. The CDR3 nucleotides read TGTGCCAGCAGTTACTCGATGGGGGTCGGGACTGAAGCTTTCTTT. Residues: CASSYSMGVGTEAFF. The J gene is TRBJ1-1, the V gene TRBV6-5, with a possible D match to TRBD1 (5 bases). Germline V gene lookup returns CDR1 MNHEY and CDR2 SVGAGI. V was clipped by 0 bases and J by 5 bases, with 13 bases between them. The CDR3 consists of 15 residues.

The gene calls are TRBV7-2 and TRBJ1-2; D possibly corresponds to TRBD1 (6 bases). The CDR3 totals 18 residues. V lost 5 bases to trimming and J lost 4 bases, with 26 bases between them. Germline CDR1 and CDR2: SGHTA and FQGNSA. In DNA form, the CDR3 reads TGTGCCAGCAGCCCGGGCGCAGCTTACAGGGAGGAAGGCTATGGCTACACCTTC. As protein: CASSPGAAYREEGYGYTF.

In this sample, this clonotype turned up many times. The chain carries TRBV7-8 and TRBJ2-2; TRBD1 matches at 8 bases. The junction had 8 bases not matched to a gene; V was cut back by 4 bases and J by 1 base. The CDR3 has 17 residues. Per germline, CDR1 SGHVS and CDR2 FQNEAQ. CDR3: CASSSRGQGLNTGELFF. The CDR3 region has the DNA TGTGCCAGCAGCTCCAGAGGACAGGGCCTGAACACCGGGGAGCTGTTTTTT.

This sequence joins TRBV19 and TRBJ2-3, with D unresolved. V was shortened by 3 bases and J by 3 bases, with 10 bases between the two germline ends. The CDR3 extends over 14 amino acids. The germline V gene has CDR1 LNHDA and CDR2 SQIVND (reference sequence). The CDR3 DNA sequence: TGTGCCAGTAGTATTCTGAGTGGTACAGATACGCAGTATTTT. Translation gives CASSILSGTDTQYF.

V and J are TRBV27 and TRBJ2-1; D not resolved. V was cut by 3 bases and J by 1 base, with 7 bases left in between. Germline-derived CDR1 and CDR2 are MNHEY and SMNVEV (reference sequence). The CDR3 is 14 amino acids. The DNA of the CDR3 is TGTGCCAGCAGTTTTCGAAGGTCCTACAATGAGCAGTTCTTC. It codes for CASSFRRSYNEQFF.

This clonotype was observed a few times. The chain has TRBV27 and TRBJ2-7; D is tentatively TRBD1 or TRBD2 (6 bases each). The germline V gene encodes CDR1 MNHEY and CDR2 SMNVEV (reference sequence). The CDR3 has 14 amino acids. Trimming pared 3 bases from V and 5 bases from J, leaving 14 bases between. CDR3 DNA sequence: TGTGCCAGCAGTTTTGGAGGGGGAGGCAACGAGCAGTACTTC. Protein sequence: CASSFGGGGNEQYF.

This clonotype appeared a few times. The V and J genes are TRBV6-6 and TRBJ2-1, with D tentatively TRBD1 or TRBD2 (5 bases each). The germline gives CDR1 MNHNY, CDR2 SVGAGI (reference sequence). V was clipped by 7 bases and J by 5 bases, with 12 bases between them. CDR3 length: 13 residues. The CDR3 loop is CASIRDPDNEQFF. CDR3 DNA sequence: TGTGCCAGCATTCGGGACCCAGACAATGAGCAGTTCTTC.

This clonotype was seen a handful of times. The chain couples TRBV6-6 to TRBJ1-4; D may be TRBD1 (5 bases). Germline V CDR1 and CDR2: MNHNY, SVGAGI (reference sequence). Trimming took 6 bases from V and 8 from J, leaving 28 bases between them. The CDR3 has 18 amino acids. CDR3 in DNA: TGTGCCAGCAGCATACGGGACTGGCGCGCGGATCAGGAGGAAAAACTGTTTTTT. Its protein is CASSIRDWRADQEEKLFF.

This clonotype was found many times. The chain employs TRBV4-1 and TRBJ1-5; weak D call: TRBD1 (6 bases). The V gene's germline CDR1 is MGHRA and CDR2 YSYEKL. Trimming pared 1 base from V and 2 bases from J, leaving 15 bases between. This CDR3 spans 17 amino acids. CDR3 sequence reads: CASSQVYPRGGNQPQHF. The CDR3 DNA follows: TGCGCCAGCAGCCAAGTATATCCCAGGGGTGGCAATCAGCCCCAGCATTTT.